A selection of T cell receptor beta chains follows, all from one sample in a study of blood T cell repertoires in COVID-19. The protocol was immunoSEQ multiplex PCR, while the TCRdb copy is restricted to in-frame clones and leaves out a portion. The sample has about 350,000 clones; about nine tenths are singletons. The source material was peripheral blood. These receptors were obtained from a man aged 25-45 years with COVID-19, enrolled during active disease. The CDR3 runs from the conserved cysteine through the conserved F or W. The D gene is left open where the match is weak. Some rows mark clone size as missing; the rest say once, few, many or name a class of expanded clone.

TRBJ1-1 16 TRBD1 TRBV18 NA CASSPFPGGFYTEAFF TGTGCCAGCTCACCATTCCCAGGGGGCTTCTACACTGAAGCTTTCTTT
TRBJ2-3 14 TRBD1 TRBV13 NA CASSSQGVTDTQYF TGTGCCAGCAGCTCGCAGGGGGTCACAGATACGCAGTATTTT
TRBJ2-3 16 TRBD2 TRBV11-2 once CASSQRLSGSTDTQYF TGTGCCAGCAGCCAAAGGCTTAGCGGGAGCACAGATACGCAGTATTTT
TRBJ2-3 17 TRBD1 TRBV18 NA CASSPPRDRGPTDTQYF TGTGCCAGCTCACCTCCTCGCGACAGGGGACCCACAGATACGCAGTATTTT
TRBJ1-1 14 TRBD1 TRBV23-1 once CASSHSDRVKGAFF TGCGCCAGCAGTCACTCCGACAGGGTTAAAGGGGCTTTCTTT
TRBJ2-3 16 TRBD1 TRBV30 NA CAWSVPDRGGTDTQYF TGTGCCTGGAGTGTCCCGGACAGGGGGGGCACAGATACGCAGTATTTT
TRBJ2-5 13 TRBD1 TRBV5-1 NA CASSGQGWETQYF TGCGCCAGCAGCGGACAGGGTTGGGAGACCCAGTACTTC
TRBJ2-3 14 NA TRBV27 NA CASSLASSLDTQYF TGTGCCAGCAGTTTAGCTAGCTCGTTAGATACGCAGTATTTT
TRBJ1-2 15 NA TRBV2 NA CASWVSGAGTFGYTF TGTGCCAGCTGGGTCTCGGGCGCGGGGACCTTCGGCTACACCTTC
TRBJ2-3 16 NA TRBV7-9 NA CASSLVASVSTDTQYF TGTGCCAGCAGCTTAGTTGCTAGCGTCAGCACAGATACGCAGTATTTT
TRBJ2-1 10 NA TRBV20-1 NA CSATGNEQFF TGCAGTGCAACAGGGAATGAGCAGTTCTTC
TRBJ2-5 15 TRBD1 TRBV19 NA CASSNPDRGKETQYF TGTGCCAGTAGCAACCCCGACAGGGGGAAGGAGACCCAGTACTTC
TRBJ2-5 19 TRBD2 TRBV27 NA CASSSLTSGRARGQETQYF TGTGCCAGCAGTTCCCTGACTAGCGGGAGGGCCCGGGGCCAAGAGACCCAGTACTTC
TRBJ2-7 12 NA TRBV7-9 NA CASSLTVNEQYF TGTGCCAGCAGCTTAACGGTCAACGAGCAGTACTTC
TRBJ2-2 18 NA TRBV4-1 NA CASSQVLVGGLHTGELFF TGCGCCAGCAGCCAAGTGTTAGTGGGGGGGCTACACACCGGGGAGCTGTTTTTT
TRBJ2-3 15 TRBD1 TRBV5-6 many CASSGGGTGLDTQYF TGTGCCAGCAGCGGGGGCGGGACAGGGCTGGATACGCAGTATTTT